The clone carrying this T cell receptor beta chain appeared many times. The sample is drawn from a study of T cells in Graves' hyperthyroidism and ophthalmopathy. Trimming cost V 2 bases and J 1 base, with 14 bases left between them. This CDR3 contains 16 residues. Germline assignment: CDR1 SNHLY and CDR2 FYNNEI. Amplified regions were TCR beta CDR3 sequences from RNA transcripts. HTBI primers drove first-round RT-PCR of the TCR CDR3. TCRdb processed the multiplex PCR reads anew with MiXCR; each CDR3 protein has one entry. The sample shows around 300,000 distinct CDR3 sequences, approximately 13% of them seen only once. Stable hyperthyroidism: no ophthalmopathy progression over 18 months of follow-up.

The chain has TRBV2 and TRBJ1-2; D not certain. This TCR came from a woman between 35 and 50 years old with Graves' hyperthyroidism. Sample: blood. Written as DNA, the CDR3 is TGTGCCAGCAGTGAATCCTCGCCGGGTTTTAACTATGGCTACACCTTC. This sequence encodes CASSESSPGFNYGYTF.